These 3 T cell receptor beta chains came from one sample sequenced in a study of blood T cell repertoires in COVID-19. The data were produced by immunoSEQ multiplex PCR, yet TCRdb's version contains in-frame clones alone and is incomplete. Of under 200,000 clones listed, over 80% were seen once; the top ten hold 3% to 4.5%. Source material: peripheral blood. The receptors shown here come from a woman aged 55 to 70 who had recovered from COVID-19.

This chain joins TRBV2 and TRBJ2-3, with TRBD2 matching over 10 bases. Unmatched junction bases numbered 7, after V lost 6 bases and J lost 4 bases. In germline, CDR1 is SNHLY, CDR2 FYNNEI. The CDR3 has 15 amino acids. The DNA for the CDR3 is TGTGCCAGCAGCGGGGGACTAGCGAGGGCAGATACGCAGTATTTT. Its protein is CASSGGLARADTQYF.

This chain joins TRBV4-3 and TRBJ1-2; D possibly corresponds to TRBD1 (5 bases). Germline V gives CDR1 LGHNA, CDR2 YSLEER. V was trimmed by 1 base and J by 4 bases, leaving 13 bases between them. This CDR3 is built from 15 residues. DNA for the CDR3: TGCGCCAGCAGCCAAGTGCGGGGGGTTGTCTATGGCTACACCTTC. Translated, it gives CASSQVRGVVYGYTF.

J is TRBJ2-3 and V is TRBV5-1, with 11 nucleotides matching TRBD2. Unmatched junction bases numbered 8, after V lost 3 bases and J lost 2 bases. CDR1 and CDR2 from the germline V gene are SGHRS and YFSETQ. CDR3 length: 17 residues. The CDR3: CASSSTIAGGNTDTQYF. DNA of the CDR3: TGCGCCAGCAGCTCCACGATAGCGGGGGGGAACACAGATACGCAGTATTTT.